One T cell receptor (beta chain) is described in this entry. Antigen: not known. This entry comes from a study of identifying expanded T cells in peripheral blood. The data were produced by immunoSEQ multiplex PCR, yet TCRdb's version contains in-frame clones alone and is incomplete. This table holds 100,000 or so clones, about 87% found once. Broader study findings: Across healthy donors, higher total template counts meant significantly greater approximately two-week count variance. Technical replicates showed around 1.2 changed clones; roughly two weeks around 15; four weeks 19.

During the collection period, no donor immune events like infections were recorded. Germline V lookup: CDR1 SEHNR, CDR2 FQNEAQ (reference sequence). The germline V and J ends were trimmed by 2 bases and 5 bases, with 9 bases remaining between them. CDR3 size: 13 residues. Input material: blood. The sequence was collected from a person aged 18-70 years in good health. The chain uses TRBV7-9 and TRBJ1-2; D not certain. CDR3 sequence reads: CASSLKGGYGYTF. In DNA form, the CDR3 reads TGTGCCAGCAGCTTAAAGGGCGGGTATGGCTACACCTTC.